The T cell receptor (beta chain) under discussion was sequenced for a study of cytomegalovirus exposure and HLA in healthy donors. Findings and limits, study-wide: V- and J-gene trimming in TCR beta was tied to a missense DCLRE1C variant by an analysis performed later.

Looked up from germline, CDR1 is MNHNS and CDR2 is SASEGT. This CDR3 is 14 amino acids long. Trimming took off 6 bases at V and 6 bases at J, with 17 bases between the two ends. As for this clone: The antigen is unknown.

The PCR was carried out with 60 Vbeta primers and 13 Jbeta primers. TCRdb keeps only in-frame clones here, not all; method: immunoSEQ multiplex PCR. The table includes 100,000 or so clones, 60% to 75% detected once. The receptor's source is a man aged 45 to 65 in good health and CMV-seronegative. The source material was PBMCs. The rearrangement joins TRBV6-1 to TRBJ1-1, with D perhaps matching TRBD1 (6 bases). CDR3 amino acids: CASSIGTINAEAFF. CDR3 DNA sequence: TGTGCCAGCAGCATAGGGACAATCAACGCTGAAGCTTTCTTT.